This TCR beta chain was recovered during a study of Ad26.COV2.S vaccination and SARS-CoV-2 variants (dated by TCRdb to about 2021). The study in broad terms: Donors in the vaccine arm were drawn from COV1001, a phase I-IIa trial of Ad26.COV2.S in healthy adults that was multicentre, randomized, double-blind and placebo-controlled. Participants in the trial were split at random into five groups of five each, receiving low-dose or high-dose Ad26.COV2.S once or twice, or else placebo on both occasions. Dosing of Ad26.COV2.S was intramuscular, at either 5x10^10 or 1x10^11 viral particles, delivered as one shot or as two shots spaced 56 days apart. A total of some 30 samples were included in the TCR-sequenced set, comprising roughly 20 Ad26.COV2.S vaccine recipients, 5 placebo recipients and 8 SARS-CoV-2 convalescent individuals. Blinding of investigators to trial group allocation was maintained during experiments and outcome assessment. The specificity and breadth of SARS-CoV-2-reactive T cell receptors after Ad26.COV2.S vaccination were assessed by TCRbeta repertoire sequencing.

Sample treatment or condition, as interpreted from the label and publication: around 19 received Ad26.COV2.S at low or high dose, single or two shots; five or six received placebo; per-sample allocation not given. For vaccine and placebo recipients, repertoires were sequenced using samples collected on day 63 after the first injection. Between 29 July and 7 August 2020, Cohort 1b enrolled around 24 adults aged 18-55 years at one site in Boston, USA. Ad26.COV2.S was a replication-incompetent adenovirus type 26 vector expressing a prefusion-stabilized SARS-CoV-2 spike protein from the original Wuhan strain. The immunoSEQ Assay was the method used to sequence TCRbeta CDR3 regions. After extraction, genomic DNA underwent amplification by bias-controlled multiplex PCR, followed by high-throughput sequencing. Turning to the authors' computational methods: To quantify the absolute abundance of every unique TCRbeta CDR3 region, sequences were collapsed and filtered. T cell fraction was estimated by normalization of TCRbeta template counts to usable DNA, with usable DNA being measured through amplification of reference genes present in all nucleated cells. Repertoire TCRs were annotated as SARS-CoV-2-specific by exact matching of V gene, CDR3 amino acid sequence and J gene to a known reactive TCR set. The reference SARS-CoV-2 TCR set was derived from MIRA and filtered for enrichment in COVID-19-positive ImmuneCODE repertoires, a step that removed public or cross-reactive TCRs. Based on the MIRA antigens, annotated TCRs were further analysed at the level of specific ORF or position within ORF. Breadth was defined as annotated unique rearrangements over total unique productive rearrangements; depth was the summed frequency of those rearrangements. Two-sided Wilcoxon rank-sum tests were used to compare TCR breadth between groups. TCRdb carries this immuneACCESS record with in-frame sequences only. Its versions omit some clonotypes, under half of them owing to an unresolved V gene in the studies checked, with the rest unexplained. V, J and clone size are those of that table, while D and trimming were read from the DNA. This sample is represented by more than 400,000 clones; less than 95% of them were singletons. Of the sample, less than 5.5% is held by the ten largest clones.

General conclusions and limits of the study: Higher spike-specific TCR breadth was observed in Ad26.COV2.S recipients than in placebo recipients (P = 0.0014). Comparable non-spike TCR breadth was observed between vaccine and placebo recipients, consistent with only spike being contained in the vaccine. Comparing responses between vaccine doses or regimens was not something the study was powered to do. It was noted by the authors that total T cell responses may have been underestimated by the TCR breadth and depth analyses. After vaccination, spike-specific CD8+ and CD4+ T cell responses were reported to show substantial breadth.

Measured from the cysteine to the phenylalanine, the CDR3 is 15 residues long. Left in the record is the CDR3 DNA by itself, 45 bases read in frame from the first base. From a lookup of the germline V gene, CDR1 and CDR2 are MNHNS and SASEGT. Trimming at the junction amounts to 0 bases on V and 3 bases on J, and the germline ends lie 12 bases apart. With respect to this clone: The target of this receptor is not known. Nothing much larger sits one base from this clone, and base qualities are not available.

The rearrangement joined TRBV6-1 to TRBJ2-7; the D gene lacks a confident call. The sample in question was peripheral blood, obtained in a trial of Ad26.COV2.S vaccine versus placebo. This TCR came from a person aged 18-65 years who received the Ad26.COV2.S COVID-19 vaccine or a placebo. The DNA sequence follows: TGTGCCAGCAGTGAAGCTTATCCAGGAGACTACGAGCAGTACTTC. Its protein is CASSEAYPGDYEQYF.